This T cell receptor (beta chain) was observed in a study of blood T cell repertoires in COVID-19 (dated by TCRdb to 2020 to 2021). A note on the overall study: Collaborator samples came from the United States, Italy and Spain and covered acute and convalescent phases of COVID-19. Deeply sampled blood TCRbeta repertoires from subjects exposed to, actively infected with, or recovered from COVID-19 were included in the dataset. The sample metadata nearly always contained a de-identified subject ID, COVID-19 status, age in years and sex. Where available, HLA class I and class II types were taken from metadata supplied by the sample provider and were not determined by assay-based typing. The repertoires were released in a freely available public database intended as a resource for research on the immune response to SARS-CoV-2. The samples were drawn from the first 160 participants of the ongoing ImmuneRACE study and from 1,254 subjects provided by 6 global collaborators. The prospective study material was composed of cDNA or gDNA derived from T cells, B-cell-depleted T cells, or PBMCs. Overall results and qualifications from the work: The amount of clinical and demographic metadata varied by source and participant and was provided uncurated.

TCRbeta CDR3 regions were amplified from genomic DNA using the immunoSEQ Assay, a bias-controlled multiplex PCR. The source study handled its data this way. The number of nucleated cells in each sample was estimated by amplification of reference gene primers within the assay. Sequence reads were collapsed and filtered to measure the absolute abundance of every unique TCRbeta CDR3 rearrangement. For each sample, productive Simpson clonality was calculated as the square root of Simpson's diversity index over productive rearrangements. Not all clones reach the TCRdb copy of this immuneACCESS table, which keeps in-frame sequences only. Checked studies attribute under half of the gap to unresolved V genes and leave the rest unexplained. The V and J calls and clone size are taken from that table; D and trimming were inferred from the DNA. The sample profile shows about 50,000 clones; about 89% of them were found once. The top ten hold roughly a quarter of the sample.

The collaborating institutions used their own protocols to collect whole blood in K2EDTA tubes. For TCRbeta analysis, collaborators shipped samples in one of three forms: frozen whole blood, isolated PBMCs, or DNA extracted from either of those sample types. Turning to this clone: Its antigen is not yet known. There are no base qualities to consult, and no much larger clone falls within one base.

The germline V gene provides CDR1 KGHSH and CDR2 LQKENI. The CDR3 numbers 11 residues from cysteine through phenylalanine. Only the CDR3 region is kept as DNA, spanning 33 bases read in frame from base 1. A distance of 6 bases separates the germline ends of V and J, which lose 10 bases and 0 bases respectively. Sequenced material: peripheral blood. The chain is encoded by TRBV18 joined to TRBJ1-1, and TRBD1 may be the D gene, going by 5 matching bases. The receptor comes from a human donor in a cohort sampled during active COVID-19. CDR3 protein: CAMTVNTEAFF. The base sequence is TGTGCCATGACAGTGAACACTGAAGCTTTCTTT.